The 11 T cell receptor beta chains listed next were all sequenced from one sample in a study of cytomegalovirus exposure and HLA in healthy donors. Some clones are missing from TCRdb's copy, which holds only in-frame ones; the method was immunoSEQ multiplex PCR. The data contain about 220,000 clones, 87% of them singletons. Sample: PBMCs. The source of these receptors is a man aged 18 to 30 in good health and CMV-seronegative.

The chain uses TRBV9 and TRBJ2-7; D possibly corresponds to TRBD1 (5 bases). The CDR3 totals 16 residues. Germline V gene data show CDR1 as SGDLS and CDR2 as YYNGEE. V was shortened by 0 bases and J by 5 bases, with 18 bases between the two germline ends. The CDR3 protein is CASSVGGRDPLHEQYF. The CDR3 bases are TGTGCCAGCAGCGTAGGTGGCAGGGATCCCCTACACGAGCAGTACTTC.

The gene calls are TRBV5-1 and TRBJ1-2; TRBD1 might be the D (6 bases). Germline V gives CDR1 SGHRS, CDR2 YFSETQ. The V gene lost 6 bases and the J gene lost 7 bases, with 22 bases spanning the gap. The CDR3 length is 15 residues. CDR3 loop: CASTLSGADTGGYTF. The CDR3 DNA is TGCGCCAGCACTTTGTCAGGGGCCGACACGGGTGGCTACACCTTC.

V gene TRBV7-9 combines with J gene TRBJ1-1, with 7 bases matching TRBD1. The CDR3 is made up of 15 amino acids. Germline V gives CDR1 SEHNR, CDR2 FQNEAQ (reference sequence). The ends lost 1 base at V and 3 bases at J; junction bases unmatched: 5. The CDR3 bases are TGTGCCAGCAGCTTAGTCGGGACAGATTACACTGAAGCTTTCTTT. The encoded protein is CASSLVGTDYTEAFF.

The chain carries TRBV5-1 and TRBJ2-7, with 14 nucleotides matching TRBD2. The CDR3 loop spans 15 amino acids. V dropped 6 bases and J dropped 3; count of bases not matched to a gene: 5. The V gene's germline CDR1 is SGHRS and CDR2 YFSETQ. In nucleotides, the CDR3 is TGCGCCAGCAAGGGACTAGCGGGAGAGGTCTACGAGCAGTACTTC. Amino acid sequence: CASKGLAGEVYEQYF.

The chain has TRBV7-7 and TRBJ2-2, with 12 bases aligning to TRBD2. The CDR3 runs to 16 residues. CDR1 is SSHAT and CDR2 is FNYEAQ in the germline V gene (reference sequence). The ends lost 5 bases at V and 5 bases at J; junction bases unmatched: 6. Here the CDR3 reads CASSATSGSGTGELFF. The CDR3 DNA reads TGTGCCAGCAGCGCGACTAGCGGGAGTGGTACCGGGGAGCTGTTTTTT.

Remarks on this clone: The junction shows a germline mismatch at one end, possibly a read error. V is TRBV7-7 and J is TRBJ2-1; D may be TRBD2 (7 bases). This CDR3 has 15 residues. Germline values: CDR1 SSHAT, CDR2 FNYEAQ (reference sequence). Written as DNA, the CDR3 is TGTGCTAGCAGCCTCGGCCGGGGGGCATACAATGAGCAGTTCTTC. Protein: CASSLGRGAYNEQFF.

The chain uses TRBV28 and TRBJ2-7; 9 nucleotides agree with TRBD2. The CDR3 has 16 amino acids. V shed 0 bases, J shed 3 bases, and the junction held 6 bases outside the gene matches. CDR1 and CDR2 (germline): MDHEN, SYDVKM. This CDR3 reads CASSLWLAGNLYEQYF. CDR3 coding DNA: TGTGCCAGCAGTTTATGGCTAGCGGGGAACCTCTACGAGCAGTACTTC.

This chain connects TRBV5-4 to TRBJ2-3; perhaps TRBD1 as D (5 bases). The CDR3 consists of 14 residues. Trimming removed 1 base at V and 7 bases at J, with 13 bases between. Germline V gene data show CDR1 as SGHNT and CDR2 as YYREEE (reference sequence). CDR3 protein: CASSLQGPLHTQYF. CDR3 DNA: TGTGCCAGCAGCTTGCAGGGCCCACTTCATACGCAGTATTTT.

The chain joins TRBV9 to TRBJ2-5; 7 bases fit TRBD1. From germline, CDR1 is SGDLS and CDR2 YYNGEE. The length of the CDR3 is 14 residues. V shed 2 bases, J shed 4 bases, and the junction held 5 bases outside the gene matches. CDR3 amino acids: CASSVGTVRETQYF. The CDR3 DNA sequence: TGTGCCAGCAGCGTCGGGACAGTTCGAGAGACCCAGTACTTC.

This sequence joins TRBV7-9 and TRBJ2-7; D may be TRBD2 (5 bases). The germline V and J ends were trimmed by 4 bases and 6 bases, with 16 bases remaining between them. CDR1 and CDR2 (germline): SEHNR, FQNEAQ (reference sequence). The CDR3 spans 14 residues. This chain's CDR3 is CASSSRGSRAEQYF. CDR3 in DNA: TGTGCCAGCAGCTCCAGAGGGAGTAGGGCCGAGCAGTACTTC.

The chain recombines TRBV18 with TRBJ2-5; 11 bases map to TRBD2. Germline lookup yields CDR1 KGHSH and CDR2 LQKENI. The CDR3 length is 15 residues. J lost 4 bases, V lost 3 bases, and 4 bases had no gene match. The CDR3 spells CASSPRLAGRETQYF. For the CDR3, the DNA is TGTGCCAGCTCACCTAGACTAGCGGGACGAGAGACCCAGTACTTC.